This TCR beta chain was sequenced in a study of OX40 agonist ivuxolimab in advanced cancers. Across the study: Clinicians treated patients with ivuxolimab, an agonistic anti-OX40 (CD134) antibody. A partial response was reached by three patients: one with hepatocellular carcinoma and two with cutaneous melanoma. Regarding the study as a whole: At doses 0.1 to 3.0 mg/kg, CD4+ and CD8+ clones expanded. CD4+ T cells averaged fewer expanded clones than CD8+ T cells.

The method was immunoSEQ multiplex PCR; TCRdb's version includes in-frame clones alone and lacks a portion of them. This table holds more than 30,000 clones, around 85% found once. As regards this clone: The target antigen is unknown.

Trimming stripped 5 bases from V and 0 bases from J, with 7 bases between. This CDR3 contains 13 residues. Germline values: CDR1 SNHLY, CDR2 FYNNEI. The TCR was taken from an adult with an advanced solid tumor such as melanoma, head and neck, liver or kidney cancer. This specimen consisted of CD4+ or CD8+ T cells sorted from blood, obtained in a trial of the OX40 agonist ivuxolimab. The chain joins TRBV2 to TRBJ1-2; no firm D call. The CDR3 DNA reads TGTGCCAGCAGTCGGACGGCTAACTATGGCTACACCTTC. The encoded protein is CASSRTANYGYTF.